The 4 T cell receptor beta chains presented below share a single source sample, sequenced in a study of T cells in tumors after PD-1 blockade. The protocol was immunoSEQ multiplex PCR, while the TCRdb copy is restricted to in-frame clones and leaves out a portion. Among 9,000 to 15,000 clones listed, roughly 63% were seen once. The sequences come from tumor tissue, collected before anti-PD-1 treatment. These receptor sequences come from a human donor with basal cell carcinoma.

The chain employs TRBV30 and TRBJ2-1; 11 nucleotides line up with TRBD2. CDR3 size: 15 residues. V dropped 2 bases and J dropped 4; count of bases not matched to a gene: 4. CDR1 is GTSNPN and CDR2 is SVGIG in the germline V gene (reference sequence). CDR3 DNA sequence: TGTGCCTGGAGTCTGACTAGCGGGATGTACAATGAGCAGTTCTTC. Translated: CAWSLTSGMYNEQFF.

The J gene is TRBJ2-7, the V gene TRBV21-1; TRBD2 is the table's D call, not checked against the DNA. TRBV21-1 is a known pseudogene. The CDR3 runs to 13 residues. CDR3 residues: CASSNLISYEQYF. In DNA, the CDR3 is TGTGCCAGCAGCAACCTAATCTCCTACGAGCAGTACTTC.

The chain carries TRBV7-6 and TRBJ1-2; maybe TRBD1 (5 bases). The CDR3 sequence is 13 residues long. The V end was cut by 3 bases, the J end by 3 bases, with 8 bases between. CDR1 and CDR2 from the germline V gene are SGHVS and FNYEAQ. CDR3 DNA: TGTGCCAGCAGCTTTGGGACCGACTATGGCTACACCTTC. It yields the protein CASSFGTDYGYTF.

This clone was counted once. Here the CDR3 reads CATSDLLIGNYGYTF. In nucleotides, the CDR3 is TGTGCCACCAGTGATTTGCTAATAGGGAATTATGGCTACACCTTC. The chain combines TRBV24-1 with TRBJ1-2, with D unresolved. V was cut by 0 bases and J by 5 bases, with 12 bases left in between. Germline CDR1 is KGHDR and CDR2 is SFDVKD. The CDR3 contains 15 residues.